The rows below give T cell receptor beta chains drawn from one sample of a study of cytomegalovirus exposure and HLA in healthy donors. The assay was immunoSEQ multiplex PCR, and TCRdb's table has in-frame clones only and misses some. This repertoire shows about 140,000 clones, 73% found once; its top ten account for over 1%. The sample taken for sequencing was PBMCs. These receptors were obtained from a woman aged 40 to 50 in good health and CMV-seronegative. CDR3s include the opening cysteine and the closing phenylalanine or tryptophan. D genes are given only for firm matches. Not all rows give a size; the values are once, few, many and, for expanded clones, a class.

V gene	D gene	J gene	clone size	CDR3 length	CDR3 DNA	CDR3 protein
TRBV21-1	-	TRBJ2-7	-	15	TGTGCCAGCAGCTTTTGGGACAGGTATCCGACCGAGCAGTACTTC	CASSFWDRYPTEQYF
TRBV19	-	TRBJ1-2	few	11	TGTGCCAGTAGTACAGGGTATGGCTACACCTTC	CASSTGYGYTF
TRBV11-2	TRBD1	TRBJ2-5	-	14	TGTGCCAGCAGCTCGGGACAGGGGAAGGAGACCCAGTACTTC	CASSSGQGKETQYF
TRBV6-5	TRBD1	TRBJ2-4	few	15	TGTGCCAGCAGTTACTCGGGGACAGGGGAGGTCATTCAGTACTTC	CASSYSGTGEVIQYF
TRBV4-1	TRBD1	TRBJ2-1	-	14	TGCGCCAGCAGCCCCTGGACAGGGTACAATGAGCAGTTCTTC	CASSPWTGYNEQFF
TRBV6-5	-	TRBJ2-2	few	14	TGTGCCAGCAGTTACTCTTCGGTTGACGGGGAGCTGTTTTTT	CASSYSSVDGELFF
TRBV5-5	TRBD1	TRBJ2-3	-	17	TGTGCCAGCAGCTTGGGGTCCGGAGGCAGGGGGCCAGATACGCAGTATTTT	CASSLGSGGRGPDTQYF
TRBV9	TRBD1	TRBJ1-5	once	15	TGTGCCAGCAGCTCCGGGACAGGCGGAGGACAGCCCCAGCATTTT	CASSSGTGGGQPQHF
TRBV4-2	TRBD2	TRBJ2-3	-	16	TGTGCCAGCAGCCGGAGCGGGGTCCCGAGCACAGATACGCAGTATTTT	CASSRSGVPSTDTQYF
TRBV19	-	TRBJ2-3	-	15	TGTGCCAGTAGTTCAGGCCGGGGGAGAACAGATACGCAGTATTTT	CASSSGRGRTDTQYF
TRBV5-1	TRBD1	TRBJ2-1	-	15	TGCGCCAGCAGCAAAGCGACAGGGGGCTTGAATGAGCAGTTCTTC	CASSKATGGLNEQFF
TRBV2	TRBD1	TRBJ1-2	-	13	TGTGCCAGCAGCGGGGACAGGGGGAATGGCTACACCTTC	CASSGDRGNGYTF
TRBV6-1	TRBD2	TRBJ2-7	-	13	TGTGCCAGCGGGACGGGAGGATCCTACGAGCAGTACTTC	CASGTGGSYEQYF
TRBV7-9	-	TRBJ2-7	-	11	TGTGCCAGCAGCTCCGGGACAGAGCAGTACTTC	CASSSGTEQYF
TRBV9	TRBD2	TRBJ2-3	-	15	TGTGCCAGCAGCGCGCGCGGGGGGGACACAGATACGCAGTATTTT	CASSARGGDTDTQYF
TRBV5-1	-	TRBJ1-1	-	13	TGCGCCAGCAACCCGACAGGAGACACTGAAGCTTTCTTT	CASNPTGDTEAFF